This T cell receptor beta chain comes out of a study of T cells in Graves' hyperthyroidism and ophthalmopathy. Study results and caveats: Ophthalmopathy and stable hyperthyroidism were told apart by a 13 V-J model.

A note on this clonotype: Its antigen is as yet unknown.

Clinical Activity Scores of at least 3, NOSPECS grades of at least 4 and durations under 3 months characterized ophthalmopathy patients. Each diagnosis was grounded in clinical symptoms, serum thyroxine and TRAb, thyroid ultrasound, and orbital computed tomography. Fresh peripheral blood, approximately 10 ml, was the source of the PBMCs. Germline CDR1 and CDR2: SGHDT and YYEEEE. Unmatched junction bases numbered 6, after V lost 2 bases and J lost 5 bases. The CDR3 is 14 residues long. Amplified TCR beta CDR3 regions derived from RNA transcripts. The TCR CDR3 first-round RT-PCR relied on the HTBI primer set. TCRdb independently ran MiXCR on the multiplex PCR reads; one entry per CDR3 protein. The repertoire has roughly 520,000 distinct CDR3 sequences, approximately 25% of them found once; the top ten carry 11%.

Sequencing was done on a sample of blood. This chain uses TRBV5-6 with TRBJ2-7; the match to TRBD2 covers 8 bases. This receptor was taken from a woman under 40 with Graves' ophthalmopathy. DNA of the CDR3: TGTGCCAGCAGCTTCTACGGACTAGCCCACGAGCAGTACTTC. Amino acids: CASSFYGLAHEQYF. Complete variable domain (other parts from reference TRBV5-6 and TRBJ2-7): DAGVTQSPTHLIKTRGQQVTLRCSPKSGHDTVSWYQQALGQGPQFIFQYYEEEERQRGNFPDRFSGHQFPNYSSELNVNALLLGDSALYLCASSFYGLAHEQYFGPGTRLTVT.